The 21 T cell receptor beta chains below come from one sample, sequenced in a study of control samples from healthy donors and cancer patients. The method was immunoSEQ multiplex PCR; TCRdb's version includes in-frame clones alone and lacks a portion of them. The table includes some 110,000 clones, 80% to 90% detected once. The sample consisted of PBMCs. Source of these receptors: a woman aged 50 to 65 with colorectal cancer.

The chain joins TRBV4-1 to TRBJ1-1, with D possibly being TRBD1 (6 bases). With 4 bases removed from V and 8 bases from J, the gap between germline ends came to 14 bases. The CDR3 contains 13 residues. Per germline, CDR1 MGHRA and CDR2 YSYEKL. For the CDR3, the DNA is TGCGCCAGCAGCCGAAATCCCGGACAGGAAGCTTTCTTT. It specifies CASSRNPGQEAFF.

The chain is built from TRBV12-2 and TRBJ2-6; TRBD1 was called by the table and not checked on the DNA. TRBV12-2 is a documented pseudogene. The CDR3 length is 18 residues. The CDR3 DNA is TGTGCAAGTCGCTTAGATTGGACAGTCAGCTCTGGGGCCAACGTCCTGACTTTC. Amino acid sequence: CASRLDWTVSSGANVLTF.

V and J are TRBV14 and TRBJ1-1; 7 bases are a match to TRBD1. Germline trimming cut 2 bases from V and 4 bases from J; bases unmatched to any gene: 7. Germline V CDR1 and CDR2: SGHDN, FVKESK. There are 15 residues in the CDR3. The DNA for the CDR3 is TGTGCCAGCAGCCAACTCACCAGGGGGGCCACTGAAGCTTTCTTT. As protein: CASSQLTRGATEAFF. Variable domain in full (rest from reference TRBV14 and TRBJ1-1): EAGVTQFPSHSVIEKGQTVTLRCDPISGHDNLYWYRRVMGKEIKFLLHFVKESKQDESGMPNNRFLAERTGGTYSTLKVQPAELEDSGVYFCASSQLTRGATEAFFGQGTRLTVV.

This rearrangement joins TRBV7-8 to TRBJ2-6; no firm D call. The CDR3 covers 15 residues. The germline CDR1 and CDR2 sequences are SGHVS and FQNEAQ. V was cut by 1 base and J by 0 bases, with 4 bases left in between. The CDR3 spells CASSLGPSGANVLTF. Written as DNA, the CDR3 is TGTGCCAGCAGCTTAGGGCCCTCTGGGGCCAACGTCCTGACTTTC.

This clone appeared once. The V and J genes are TRBV3-1 (or the pseudogene TRBV3-2) and TRBJ1-1, with 8 bases fitting TRBD1. Trimming removed 4 bases from V and 1 base from J; junction bases left unmatched: 5. Germline V CDR1 and CDR2: LGHDT, YNNKEL (reference sequence). The CDR3 runs 15 residues. Written as DNA, the CDR3 is TGTGCCAGCAGCCCGTGGACAGGGACGAACACTGAAGCTTTCTTT. Residues: CASSPWTGTNTEAFF.

The CDR3 DNA sequence: TGTGCCAGCAGTGACCGGGGGTATGGCTACACCTTC. This gives the protein CASSDRGYGYTF. The chain recombines TRBV28 with TRBJ1-2, with a tentative D call TRBD1 (5 bases). The CDR3 contains 12 residues. V lost 5 bases and J 5 bases, leaving 9 bases between the germline ends. Germline loops: CDR1 MDHEN, CDR2 SYDVKM.

The rearrangement links TRBV5-1 to TRBJ2-7, with 10 bases fitting TRBD1. Germline trimming cut 1 base from V and 2 bases from J; bases unmatched to any gene: 6. There are 16 residues in the CDR3. The germline CDR1 and CDR2 sequences are SGHRS and YFSETQ. The CDR3 region is CASSLNAGQGAYEQYF. CDR3 sequence (DNA): TGCGCCAGCAGCTTGAATGCTGGACAGGGGGCCTACGAGCAGTACTTC.

The genes are TRBV3-1 (or the pseudogene TRBV3-2) and TRBJ1-2; a possible D gene is TRBD1 (5 bases). The V gene lost 0 bases and the J gene lost 6 bases, with 8 bases spanning the gap. Germline CDR1 is LGHDT and CDR2 is YNNKEL (reference sequence). CDR3 length: 13 residues. The CDR3 sequence is CASSQDREDGYTF. In nucleotides, the CDR3 is TGTGCCAGCAGCCAAGACAGGGAGGATGGCTACACCTTC.

The chain recombines TRBV19 with TRBJ1-6; 7 bases match TRBD1. Germline lookup yields CDR1 LNHDA and CDR2 SQIVND (reference sequence). The CDR3 contains 14 residues. Trimming at V came to 7 bases and at J to 5 bases, leaving 5 bases not matched to a gene. CDR3 bases: TGTGCCAGTAATCAACAGGGGAATAATTCACCCCTCCACTTT. Translated: CASNQQGNNSPLHF.

This clone is a singleton in its sample. V is TRBV5-1 and J is TRBJ1-2, with no clear D. Germline CDR1 reads SGHRS; CDR2 reads YFSETQ. The CDR3 covers 15 residues. Trimming stripped 0 bases from V and 4 bases from J, with 13 bases between. The CDR3 protein is CASSLGQRSLYGYTF. The CDR3 DNA reads TGCGCCAGCAGCTTGGGACAACGAAGCCTCTATGGCTACACCTTC.

V usage is TRBV11-2 and J usage is TRBJ1-4, with D maybe TRBD1 (6 bases). Trimming removed 4 bases at V and 6 bases at J, with 18 bases between. CDR3 length: 16 amino acids. Germline CDR1 SGHAT, CDR2 FQNNGV. CDR3 DNA: TGTGCCAGCAGCTCGGAGTCGGAGACAGGAGATGAAAAACTGTTTTTT. As protein: CASSSESETGDEKLFF.

The CDR3 bases are TGTGCCAGCAGACGAACAGGATTAGGGACTGAAGCTTTCTTT. Translated: CASRRTGLGTEAFF. The rearrangement links TRBV2 to TRBJ1-1; possibly TRBD1 for D (5 bases). The CDR3 is 14 amino acids. V was cut by 6 bases and J by 5 bases, with 16 bases left in between. Germline lookup yields CDR1 SNHLY and CDR2 FYNNEI.

V usage is TRBV5-6 and J usage is TRBJ1-2; TRBD1 is a possible D gene (5 bases). Germline CDR1 SGHDT, CDR2 YYEEEE. V was cut by 8 bases and J by 4 bases, with 15 bases left in between. CDR3 length equals 13 residues. CDR3 loop: CASDQGVGYGYTF. The CDR3 DNA reads TGTGCCAGTGATCAGGGAGTCGGCTATGGCTACACCTTC.

The CDR3 DNA is TGTGCCAGCAGCCATTGGGGGAGGGTTAACACCGGGGAGCTGTTTTTT. As protein: CASSHWGRVNTGELFF. The chain links TRBV3-1 (or the pseudogene TRBV3-2) to TRBJ2-2; the match to TRBD2 covers 7 bases. V lost 3 bases, J lost 2 bases, and 6 bases stayed unmatched. The CDR3 consists of 16 residues. Germline CDR1 and CDR2: LGHDT and YNNKEL (reference sequence).

This chain connects TRBV9 to TRBJ1-3; no definite D call. Germline CDR1 is SGDLS and CDR2 is YYNGEE. V gave up 4 bases and J gave up 0 bases, with 14 bases separating them. The CDR3 has 16 residues. CDR3 amino acids: CASSTGITASGNTIYF. CDR3 DNA sequence: TGTGCCAGCAGCACCGGGATAACGGCCTCTGGAAACACCATATATTTT.

This chain connects TRBV7-8 to TRBJ1-2; the D is unclear. V lost 0 bases and J lost 4, with 6 bases in between. The CDR3 is made up of 13 amino acids. The germline V gene encodes CDR1 SGHVS and CDR2 FQNEAQ. This CDR3 reads CASSLAFGYGYTF. CDR3 bases: TGTGCCAGCAGCTTAGCTTTCGGCTATGGCTACACCTTC. Full variable domain (rest looked up from reference TRBV7-8 and TRBJ1-2): GAGVSQSPRYKVAKRGQDVALRCDPISGHVSLFWYQQALGQGPEFLTYFQNEAQLDKSGLPSDRFFAERPEGSVSTLKIQRTQQEDSAVYLCASSLAFGYGYTFGSGTRLTVV.

This chain uses TRBV6-5 with TRBJ1-4; 7 positions agree with TRBD1. CDR1 MNHEY and CDR2 SVGAGI come from the germline V gene. This CDR3 spans 15 amino acids. The J segment lost 5 bases and the V segment lost 7 bases, leaving 10 bases of the junction unmatched. As DNA, the CDR3 is TGTGCCAGCATCCCTATCTCGACAGGGAATGAAAAACTGTTTTTT. Translation: CASIPISTGNEKLFF.

This clone appeared once. The CDR3 region has the DNA TGTGCCAGCAGCCTTATCGGTCGGGGAAAAGGCTACACCTTC. Translation gives CASSLIGRGKGYTF. The chain uses TRBV3-1 (or the pseudogene TRBV3-2) and TRBJ1-2; D is unclear. CDR1 and CDR2 (germline): LGHDT, YNNKEL (reference sequence). This CDR3 is 14 amino acids long. With 4 bases removed from V and 8 bases from J, the gap between germline ends came to 17 bases.

V gene TRBV18 combines with J gene TRBJ1-6; a possible D gene is TRBD1 (6 bases). Trimming took off 4 bases at V and 7 bases at J, with 14 bases between the two ends. This CDR3 has 15 amino acids. The germline CDR1 and CDR2 sequences are KGHSH and LQKENI. CDR3 in amino acids: CASSLTGSYNSPLHF. The CDR3 bases are TGTGCCAGCTCACTTACAGGGTCATACAATTCACCCCTCCACTTT.

The rearrangement uses TRBV19 and TRBJ1-1; D is ambiguous. With 10 bases removed from V and 4 bases from J, the gap between germline ends came to 7 bases. CDR1 LNHDA and CDR2 SQIVND come from the germline V gene (reference sequence). This CDR3 has 10 residues. CDR3 sequence (DNA): TGTGCCACCCGAACCACTGAAGCTTTCTTT. Translating gives CATRTTEAFF.

This rearrangement joins TRBV5-5 to TRBJ2-1; TRBD2 aligns across 9 bases. The germline CDR1 and CDR2 sequences are SGHKS and YYEKEE (reference sequence). Unmatched junction bases numbered 13, after V lost 6 bases and J lost 9 bases. The CDR3 length is 15 residues. This CDR3 reads CASTLTLAGSGEQFF. In DNA, the CDR3 is TGTGCCAGCACGCTGACGCTAGCGGGATCCGGTGAGCAGTTCTTC.